This T cell receptor beta chain was profiled in a study of blood T cell repertoires in COVID-19. Across the study: PBMCs, B-cell-depleted T cells, or T cells provided the cDNA or gDNA that made up the material.

V dropped 1 base and J dropped 10 bases, with 22 bases sitting between them. This CDR3 is 16 amino acids long. Germline CDR1 reads SGHTS; CDR2 reads YDEGEE. Individuals drawn from about 26 US areas were about 18 to 95 years old. Cohort allocation depended upon clinical history that participants reported. In Cohort 3, a recovered donor had either two negative PCRs, clearance, or symptom resolution. The assay was immunoSEQ multiplex PCR, and TCRdb's table has in-frame clones only and misses some. The table records roughly 290,000 clones, around nine tenths of them present only once. This clone showed up just once.

The chain recombines TRBV5-8 with TRBJ2-3; possibly TRBD2 for D (6 bases). This receptor was obtained from a middle-aged woman who had recovered from COVID-19. Sequences were obtained from PBMCs or T cells enriched from blood (not recorded which). CDR3 protein: CASSLYPRDSGAPQYF. The CDR3 region has the DNA TGTGCCAGCAGCTTGTATCCCCGGGATAGCGGAGCCCCGCAGTATTTT.